This T cell receptor beta chain came from a study of T cell repertoires in cytomegalovirus infection. Via MiXCR, TCRdb re-called the reads, giving one row per CDR3 protein. Of roughly 340,000 distinct CDR3 sequences in the sample, under 35% are singletons; the top ten hold about 20%. Germline V gene sequence: CDR1 KGHSH, CDR2 LQKENI. The CDR3 has 15 amino acids. V shed 0 bases and J shed 3 bases, with 9 bases lying between them. A note on this clonotype: Its specificity is unknown.

The rearrangement uses TRBV18 and TRBJ1-5; the D gene is possibly TRBD1 (5 bases). The material was cultured PBMCs, obtained from culture after CMV antigen stimulation. This receptor was obtained from a human donor in good health (CMV status not recorded). Some clones in this sample may be carry-over from other donors' samples. The CDR3 loop reads CASSPPGTYNQPQHF. CDR3 DNA: TGTGCCAGCTCACCACCGGGGACCTACAATCAGCCCCAGCATTTT.